The next 26 T cell receptor beta chains were all read from a single sample in a study of vaccination effects on CD4 cells after COVID-19. Expansion with viral peptide pools was applied to antigen-specific CD4+ T cells by the ViraFEST assay prior to sequencing. A roughly ten-day culture period preceded the isolation of CD4+ T cells. Two-dose BNT162b2 or mRNA-1273 vaccination was given to participants. This table comes from immunoSEQ multiplex PCR, and its TCRdb copy is limited to in-frame clones, with some not included. The table includes around 30,000 clones, 65% to 80% detected once. No cognate antigen is known for these TCRs. This specimen was CD4+ T cells from PBMCs cultured with HCoV-NL63 spike peptides, taken after COVID-19 vaccination. All receptors derive from a human donor who received a COVID-19 vaccine.

The chain couples TRBV5-1 to TRBJ1-3; D is unclear. CDR1 SGHRS and CDR2 YFSETQ come from the germline V gene. The CDR3 is 16 residues long. V lost 3 bases and J lost 1, with 14 bases in between. This CDR3 is CASSSNVIGSGNTIYF. The DNA of the CDR3 is TGCGCCAGCAGCTCGAATGTGATAGGATCTGGAAACACCATATATTTT.

This clone has only a few counts. The CDR3 bases are TGTGCCAGCAGCGACGGGACAGCTAACTATGGCTACACCTTC. Its translation is CASSDGTANYGYTF. The chain combines TRBV25-1 with TRBJ1-2, with TRBD1 matching 7 bases. The CDR3 length is 14 residues. After removal of 6 bases from V and 0 bases from J, the junction contained 4 bases not matched to a gene. CDR1 is MGHDK, CDR2 SYGVNS, per germline.

This rearrangement joins TRBV18 to TRBJ2-5, with 14 bases matching TRBD2. Germline trimming cut 4 bases from V and 4 bases from J; bases unmatched to any gene: 2. There are 15 residues in the CDR3. Per the germline V gene, CDR1 is KGHSH and CDR2 is LQKENI. This chain's CDR3 is CASSLGLAGGETQYF. The CDR3 DNA sequence: TGTGCCAGCTCACTCGGACTAGCGGGAGGAGAGACCCAGTACTTC.

The genes are TRBV7-9 and TRBJ2-7, with 7 positions matching TRBD1. This CDR3 spans 11 amino acids. Germline V gene data show CDR1 as SEHNR and CDR2 as FQNEAQ (reference sequence). The V segment lost 5 bases and the J segment 12 bases; nucleotides outside the gene matches: 7. CDR3 nucleotides: TGTGCCAGCAGCCGTGACAGGGCTCTGTACTTC. It specifies CASSRDRALYF. Full variable domain (outside the CDR3, taken from reference TRBV7-9 and TRBJ2-7): DTGVSQNPRHKITKRGQNVTFRCDPISEHNRLYWYRQTLGQGPEFLTYFQNEAQLEKSRLLSDRFSAERPKGSFSTLEIQRTEQGDSAMYLCASSRDRALYFGPGTRLTVT.

The chain links TRBV5-1 to TRBJ1-1; 11 bases fit TRBD1. J was trimmed by 10 bases and V by 4 bases; bases with no gene match: 9. This CDR3 is 14 amino acids long. The germline CDR1 and CDR2 sequences are SGHRS and YFSETQ. The CDR3 DNA is TGCGCCAGCAGCCCCGGGGCGGGGACAGGGGGAGCTTTCTTT. It specifies CASSPGAGTGGAFF.

This chain joins TRBV19 and TRBJ1-5, with a weak D call TRBD1 (5 bases). The germline gives CDR1 LNHDA, CDR2 SQIVND (reference sequence). The CDR3 contains 15 residues. V was pared by 8 bases and J by 1 base, with 15 bases between. For the CDR3, the DNA is TGTGCCAGTTCATGGGGTCAGGGAAGCAATCAGCCCCAGCATTTT. This gives the protein CASSWGQGSNQPQHF.

This clone was seen a handful of times. The chain couples TRBV14 to TRBJ1-2, with no clear D. Germline V lookup: CDR1 SGHDN, CDR2 FVKESK. Between the trimmed V and J ends, which lost 1 base and 0 bases, there was a span of 3 bases. There are 13 residues in the CDR3. CDR3 region: CASSQGPNYGYTF. The CDR3 DNA sequence: TGTGCCAGCAGCCAAGGGCCTAACTATGGCTACACCTTC.

This rearrangement joins TRBV11-3 to TRBJ2-6; 12 bases match TRBD2. V gave up 3 bases and J gave up 2 bases; unmatched junction bases: 5. Per germline, CDR1 SGHNT and CDR2 YENEEA. The CDR3 is 18 amino acids. The CDR3 region is CASSFRLAGATGANVLTF. The DNA of the CDR3 is TGTGCCAGCAGCTTTAGACTAGCGGGAGCTACTGGGGCCAACGTCCTGACTTTC.

This clone has only a few counts. The chain couples TRBV12-5 to TRBJ1-1, with TRBD1 matching over 7 bases. There are 14 residues in the CDR3. Per the germline V gene, CDR1 is LGHNT and CDR2 is FRNRAP. V gave up 2 bases and J gave up 5 bases; unmatched junction bases: 5. CDR3 bases: TGTGCTAGTGGTTTGCCGACAGGGAGTACTGAAGCTTTCTTT. It encodes CASGLPTGSTEAFF.

This clone was observed a handful of times. V usage is TRBV5-4 and J usage is TRBJ1-2; D may be TRBD1 (6 bases). From germline, CDR1 is SGHNT and CDR2 YYREEE (reference sequence). V lost 2 bases to trimming and J lost 6 bases, with 11 bases between them. The CDR3 sequence is 13 residues long. DNA for the CDR3: TGTGCCAGCAGCTTCCAGGGGAGGGATGGCTACACCTTC. The encoded protein is CASSFQGRDGYTF. The entire variable domain, with the rest obtained from reference TRBV5-4 and TRBJ1-2, is as follows: ETGVTQSPTHLIKTRGQQVTLRCSSQSGHNTVSWYQQALGQGPQFIFQYYREEENGRGNFPPRFSGLQFPNYSSELNVNALELDDSALYLCASSFQGRDGYTFGSGTRLTVV.

The table lists this clone with a few counts. V is TRBV6-5 and J is TRBJ1-4; no definite D call. This CDR3 contains 16 residues. The germline gives CDR1 MNHEY, CDR2 SVGAGI. V gave up 3 bases and J gave up 0 bases, with 11 bases separating them. For the CDR3, the DNA is TGTGCCAGCAGTTATCAGACCCTATCAACTAATGAAAAACTGTTTTTT. This gives the protein CASSYQTLSTNEKLFF.

CDR3 amino acids: CASSLAQETQYF. The CDR3, as DNA: TGCGCCAGCAGCTTGGCCCAAGAGACCCAGTACTTC. V is TRBV5-1 and J is TRBJ2-5, with D uncertain. The CDR3 runs to 12 residues. V lost 0 bases to trimming and J lost 1 base, with 1 base between them. Germline V gene lookup returns CDR1 SGHRS and CDR2 YFSETQ.

This clone was seen only a few times. The rearrangement uses TRBV27 and TRBJ1-2, with D possibly TRBD1 on 5 matching bases. This CDR3 is built from 14 residues. V was clipped by 6 bases and J by 3 bases, with 14 bases between them. Germline CDR1 MNHEY, CDR2 SMNVEV (reference sequence). CDR3 bases: TGTGCCAGCAGCCCCTCGGGGGGACACTATGGCTACACCTTC. Its translation: CASSPSGGHYGYTF.

The chain couples TRBV9 to TRBJ2-5; TRBD1 matches 8 bases. Germline V gene sequence: CDR1 SGDLS, CDR2 YYNGEE. The ends lost 2 bases at V and 4 bases at J; junction bases unmatched: 4. The CDR3 totals 14 residues. The CDR3 is CASSVSGGAETQYF. In nucleotides, the CDR3 is TGTGCCAGCAGCGTTTCAGGGGGCGCAGAGACCCAGTACTTC.

V gene TRBV14 combines with J gene TRBJ2-7; no clear D gene. Germline CDR1 and CDR2: SGHDN and FVKESK. V was pared by 4 bases and J by 3 bases, with 19 bases between. The CDR3 has 16 amino acids. The CDR3 nucleotides are TGTGCCAGCAGCCCGGGTTACGGTCAGAATTACTACGAGCAGTACTTC. Its translation is CASSPGYGQNYYEQYF.

A few counts support this clone. The chain is built from TRBV3-1 (or the pseudogene TRBV3-2) and TRBJ2-1; 8 nucleotides align to TRBD2. CDR3 size: 13 residues. With V trimmed by 0 bases and J by 10 bases, 2 bases remained unmatched. The germline CDR1 and CDR2 sequences are LGHDT and YNNKEL (reference sequence). The CDR3 here is CASSQDRGREQFF. The DNA of the CDR3 is TGTGCCAGCAGCCAAGATCGCGGGAGGGAGCAGTTCTTC.

V is TRBV28 and J is TRBJ1-5; D uncertain. Germline V gene data show CDR1 as MDHEN and CDR2 as SYDVKM. V lost 6 bases, J lost 4 bases, and 13 bases lay in between. The CDR3 runs 14 residues. For the CDR3, the DNA is TGTGCCAGCAGCCCTCCGATGATAAATCAGCCCCAGCATTTT. Translated: CASSPPMINQPQHF.

The V call is TRBV7-9, the J call TRBJ2-2; D gene uncertain. V was shortened by 4 bases and J by 4 bases, with 4 bases between the two germline ends. Germline values: CDR1 SEHNR, CDR2 FQNEAQ (reference sequence). This CDR3 has 12 amino acids. CDR3 sequence (DNA): TGTGCCAGCAGCTGGGGCACCGGGGAGCTGTTTTTT. The encoded protein is CASSWGTGELFF.

The chain carries TRBV19 and TRBJ1-2; a possible D gene is TRBD1 (5 bases). V was trimmed by 7 bases and J by 14 bases, leaving 20 bases between them. Germline V gene sequence: CDR1 LNHDA, CDR2 SQIVND (reference sequence). CDR3 length: 12 residues. In DNA form, the CDR3 reads TGTGCCAGTAACCTCTCGGGGCCGAGACTAACCTTC. This sequence encodes CASNLSGPRLTF.

The table lists this clone with a few counts. This chain connects TRBV3-1 (or the pseudogene TRBV3-2) to TRBJ2-7; D not certain. The CDR3 consists of 13 residues. Trimming shortened V by 2 bases and J by 0 bases, and 5 bases separated the two germline ends. CDR1 is LGHDT and CDR2 is YNNKEL in the germline V gene (reference sequence). CDR3 DNA: TGTGCCAGCAGCCAAATTGGCTCCTACGAGCAGTACTTC. Protein: CASSQIGSYEQYF.

A few counts support this clone. The V and J genes are TRBV11-2 and TRBJ1-4; TRBD1 agrees at 11 bases. The V gene end was trimmed by 5 bases and the J gene end by 8 bases; junction bases not matched to a gene: 4. The CDR3 extends over 14 amino acids. Germline V gene data show CDR1 as SGHAT and CDR2 as FQNNGV. The CDR3 DNA reads as TGTGCCAGCAGCCAGGGGACAGGGGGGGAAAAACTGTTTTTT. Its translation: CASSQGTGGEKLFF.

V usage is TRBV10-3 and J usage is TRBJ1-1, with TRBD1 identical over 8 bases. The CDR3 has 13 residues. Germline V gene lookup returns CDR1 ENHRY and CDR2 SYGVKD. The V segment lost 3 bases and the J segment 7 bases; nucleotides outside the gene matches: 4. This chain's CDR3 is CAISDAGTGEAFF. The CDR3 DNA is TGTGCCATCAGTGACGCGGGGACAGGTGAAGCTTTCTTT.

The V gene is TRBV19, the J gene TRBJ2-5; 12 bases are shared with TRBD1. Germline V gene lookup returns CDR1 LNHDA and CDR2 SQIVND (reference sequence). The CDR3 is 15 amino acids. After removal of 5 bases from V and 4 bases from J, the junction contained 5 bases not matched to a gene. CDR3 bases: TGTGCCAGTAGTGTGGGACAGGGGGCGCGAGAGACCCAGTACTTC. It codes for CASSVGQGARETQYF.

This chain links TRBV9 with TRBJ2-3, with 12 positions matching TRBD2. The V gene end was trimmed by 3 bases and the J gene end by 6 bases; junction bases not matched to a gene: 5. This CDR3 comprises 15 residues. The V gene's germline CDR1 is SGDLS and CDR2 YYNGEE. The CDR3 protein is CASSGLAGEGDTQYF. For the CDR3, the DNA is TGTGCCAGCAGCGGACTAGCGGGAGAGGGGGATACGCAGTATTTT.

This clone showed up just a few times. The CDR3 DNA is TGTGCCAGCTCACAGGGGCCCGAGCAGTACTTC. As protein: CASSQGPEQYF. The genes are TRBV18 and TRBJ2-7, with D possibly being TRBD1 (5 bases). Germline V gene lookup returns CDR1 KGHSH and CDR2 LQKENI. Deletions cut 4 bases from V and 6 bases from J, with 7 bases between. The CDR3 extends over 11 amino acids.

CDR3 nucleotide sequence: TGTGCCAGCAGCCTCGGACAGGGAGGGTCACCCCTCCACTTT. It is translated as CASSLGQGGSPLHF. V is TRBV5-4 and J is TRBJ1-6, with 8 bases aligning to TRBD1. The CDR3 spans 14 residues. Trimming cost V 4 bases and J 10 bases; bases outside gene matches: 7. Germline V lookup: CDR1 SGHNT, CDR2 YYREEE (reference sequence).